These 12 T cell receptor beta chains came from one sample sequenced in a study of blood T cell repertoires in COVID-19 (dated by TCRdb to the early 2020s). The method behind the library was the immunoSEQ multiplex PCR assay. TCRdb retrieved this table from immuneACCESS and kept in-frame rearrangements only. Not all clones are present; in checked studies, unresolved V genes account for under half, and no reason is known for the remainder. Recorded for this sample are roughly 110,000 clones; 84% of them occurred a single time. The ten largest make up 13% to 15% of the sample. Sequenced input: peripheral blood. The receptors derive from an older woman with acute or convalescent COVID-19.

CDR3 DNA sequence: TGTGCCAGCAGCTTAGCCGGGGACACTGAAGCTTTCTTT. It encodes CASSLAGDTEAFF. This chain connects TRBV7-8 to TRBJ1-1; no clear D. From germline, CDR1 is SGHVS and CDR2 FQNEAQ. The CDR3 runs to 13 residues. V was cut by 0 bases and J by 3 bases, with 5 bases left in between.

J is TRBJ1-2 and V is TRBV27; TRBD1 agrees at 12 bases. The germline V gene encodes CDR1 MNHEY and CDR2 SMNVEV (reference sequence). With 5 bases clipped from V and 7 bases from J, the junction kept 14 bases outside the gene matches. CDR3 length: 17 residues. The CDR3 reads CASSLLSSGTGGGGYTF. The CDR3 nucleotides are TGTGCCAGCAGTCTACTTTCGTCCGGGACAGGGGGCGGTGGCTACACCTTC.

The chain couples TRBV18 to TRBJ1-1, with a weak D call TRBD1 (6 bases). V was cut by 5 bases and J by 0 bases, with 10 bases left in between. The CDR3 has 14 amino acids. CDR1 and CDR2 from the germline V gene are KGHSH and LQKENI. CDR3 nucleotides: TGTGCCAGCTCATTACAGGGTATGAACACTGAAGCTTTCTTT. Its protein product is CASSLQGMNTEAFF.

The chain is built from TRBV5-4 and TRBJ1-5; D is uncertain. The CDR3 extends over 16 amino acids. Germline lookup yields CDR1 SGHNT and CDR2 YYREEE (reference sequence). V lost 0 bases and J 4 bases, leaving 14 bases between the germline ends. This CDR3 reads CASSLGGPSRNQPQHF. The CDR3 DNA is TGTGCCAGCAGCTTGGGCGGCCCTTCAAGAAATCAGCCCCAGCATTTT.

The V gene is TRBV5-1, the J gene TRBJ2-7, with 11 bases that match TRBD1. The germline gives CDR1 SGHRS, CDR2 YFSETQ. Germline trimming cut 3 bases from V and 1 base from J; bases unmatched to any gene: 6. This CDR3 is built from 16 residues. CDR3 sequence (DNA): TGCGCCAGCAGCTCCGGACAGGGGGCGCTTTCCTACGAGCAGTACTTC. Residues: CASSSGQGALSYEQYF.

The chain links TRBV28 to TRBJ2-3; 10 bases fit TRBD2. V lost 3 bases and J lost 4; bases outside the gene matches: 4. Looked up from germline, CDR1 is MDHEN and CDR2 is SYDVKM. This CDR3 spans 15 amino acids. CDR3 sequence reads: CASSLASGSPDTQYF. The CDR3 DNA reads as TGTGCCAGCAGTTTGGCTAGCGGGAGCCCAGATACGCAGTATTTT.

This clone was seen more than once but under ten times. The V and J genes are TRBV19 and TRBJ1-2, with D maybe TRBD1 (5 bases). V was shortened by 5 bases and J by 3 bases, with 13 bases between the two germline ends. The CDR3 length is 14 residues. CDR1 LNHDA and CDR2 SQIVND come from the germline V gene (reference sequence). CDR3 amino acids: CASSPPVRDYGYTF. The CDR3 nucleotides are TGTGCCAGTAGTCCACCGGTCAGGGACTATGGCTACACCTTC.

This chain joins TRBV28 and TRBJ1-4; D unresolved. The germline V and J ends were trimmed by 7 bases and 8 bases, with 17 bases remaining between them. Germline V gene sequence: CDR1 MDHEN, CDR2 SYDVKM. The CDR3 consists of 14 residues. CDR3 amino acids: CASKRREEGEKLFF. Here the CDR3 DNA reads TGTGCCAGCAAACGCCGGGAGGAAGGAGAAAAACTGTTTTTT.

This clone was recorded only once. J is TRBJ1-4 and V is TRBV11-3; 10 bases fit TRBD1. V shed 4 bases, J shed 5 bases, and the junction held 13 bases outside the gene matches. The CDR3 consists of 18 residues. Germline V gives CDR1 SGHNT, CDR2 YENEEA. CDR3 nucleotides: TGTGCCAGCAGCTCAATCATCCGGGACAGGGGCCCAAATGAAAAACTGTTTTTT. Translating it yields CASSSIIRDRGPNEKLFF.

This chain links TRBV25-1 with TRBJ1-2, with TRBD1 identical over 9 bases. The CDR3 spans 15 residues. J was trimmed by 3 bases and V by 3 bases; bases with no gene match: 5. Germline lookup yields CDR1 MGHDK and CDR2 SYGVNS. The CDR3: CASSDRQGVDYGYTF. CDR3 bases: TGTGCCAGCAGTGACAGACAGGGGGTAGACTATGGCTACACCTTC.

The chain carries TRBV6-5 and TRBJ2-5; D may be TRBD2 (5 bases). The germline V gene has CDR1 MNHEY and CDR2 SVGAGI. The germline V and J ends were trimmed by 0 bases and 5 bases, with 13 bases remaining between them. CDR3 length: 15 residues. This chain's CDR3 is CASSYSEGRWETQYF. DNA for the CDR3: TGTGCCAGCAGTTACTCCGAGGGCAGGTGGGAGACCCAGTACTTC.

This clone was recorded only once. The chain has TRBV6-1 and TRBJ2-2; 9 bases fit TRBD2. The germline gives CDR1 MNHNS, CDR2 SASEGT. V was clipped by 4 bases and J by 2 bases; unmatched bases: 8. The length of the CDR3 is 17 residues. The CDR3 spells CASSAVRLADNTGELFF. The CDR3, as DNA: TGTGCCAGCAGTGCAGTAAGACTAGCGGATAACACCGGGGAGCTGTTTTTT.